This TCR beta chain was captured in a study of blood T cell repertoires in COVID-19. At the level of the study: Spain, Italy and the United States supplied samples that represented acute and convalescent COVID-19. PBMCs, B-cell-depleted T cells, or T cells provided the cDNA or gDNA that made up the material.

The CDR3 has 13 residues. CDR1 is MNHEY, CDR2 SVGAGI, per germline. V gave up 7 bases and J gave up 7 bases; unmatched junction bases: 6. Sequencing used immunoSEQ multiplex PCR; TCRdb keeps in-frame clones, though not all of them. Of about 190,000 clones detected, 85% to 90% appear once; the ten largest clones hold 0.62%. This clone was picked up a small number of times. The sequencing input was peripheral blood. This TCR was sampled from a man in his forties or fifties with acute or convalescent COVID-19. The rearrangement uses TRBV6-5 and TRBJ1-1, with TRBD1 matching 10 bases. The CDR3 sequence is CASTLGTGVEAFF. CDR3 nucleotide sequence: TGTGCCAGCACCCTCGGGACAGGGGTTGAAGCTTTCTTT.